The clone carrying this TCR beta chain has at least ten counts. Its specificity is not known. The data were obtained in a study of OX40 agonist ivuxolimab in advanced cancers. Study outcomes and limitations: More expanded clones were seen, on average, in CD8+ T cells than in CD4+.

Here immunoSEQ multiplex PCR was the method, and the copy in TCRdb shows in-frame clones only, minus some. The sample carries around 80,000 clones, about 88% recorded once. Autoimmune disease history or systemic immunosuppression was exclusionary. V lost 3 bases to trimming and J lost 2 bases; unmatched junction nucleotides: 3. The CDR3 extends over 15 amino acids. The germline gives CDR1 MGHRA, CDR2 YSYEKL. Sequenced here: CD4+ or CD8+ T cells sorted from blood, sampled in a trial of the OX40 agonist ivuxolimab. The receptor comes from an adult with an advanced solid tumor such as melanoma, head and neck, liver or kidney cancer. The rearrangement joins TRBV4-1 to TRBJ2-7, with 11 bases matching TRBD2. CDR3 loop: CASSHQLAGAYEQYF. For the CDR3, the DNA is TGCGCCAGCAGCCACCAACTAGCGGGGGCCTACGAGCAGTACTTC.